This T cell receptor beta chain was captured in a study of cytomegalovirus exposure and HLA in healthy donors. General study points: According to reports, the classifier identified cytomegalovirus status with high specificity and sensitivity. An observed cluster of highly shared sequence variants was recorded as a likely sequencing artifact.

PCR primers comprised 60 Vbeta and 13 Jbeta primers. Profiling relied on immunoSEQ multiplex PCR, and the TCRdb table lists in-frame clones only, not all of them. The repertoire holds 120,000 to 150,000 clones, with almost 80% as singletons. Concerning this clone: The antigen remains undetermined.

V shed 5 bases and J 4 bases; nucleotides not matched to a gene: 3. The CDR3 is 14 amino acids. The germline CDR1 and CDR2 sequences are LNHDA and SQIVND (reference sequence). This clonotype was sampled from a male donor in good health and CMV-seronegative. The rearrangement joins TRBV19 to TRBJ1-5; 9 bases line up with TRBD1. Sequencing was performed on PBMCs. The CDR3 reads CASSGDRVNQPQHF. DNA for the CDR3: TGTGCCAGTAGTGGGGACAGGGTGAATCAGCCCCAGCATTTT.